This T cell receptor beta chain appears in the sequencing data of a study of blood T cell repertoires in COVID-19. Overall study context: The United States, Italy and Spain provided the acute and convalescent COVID-19 samples.

Assay used: immunoSEQ multiplex PCR; TCRdb lists only in-frame clones, some missing. Among around 400,000 clones, 89% were seen once, and the ten largest hold approximately 1.5%. Participants' own reports of clinical history determined their cohort assignment. The CDR3 contains 15 residues. Trimming removed 3 bases from V and 3 bases from J, with 14 bases in between. The germline V gene has CDR1 MGHRA and CDR2 YSYEKL. Of note for this clone: The sample has other DNA sequences that encode this CDR3 too.

The chain combines TRBV4-1 with TRBJ1-2, with D possibly being TRBD1 (6 bases). What was sequenced was PBMCs or T cells enriched from blood (not recorded which). The clonotype comes from a woman younger than 45 who had recovered from COVID-19. CDR3 sequence (DNA): TGCGCCAGCAGCCACTCACAGGGACTAGACTATGGCTACACCTTC. Its protein product is CASSHSQGLDYGYTF.